What follows are 20 T cell receptor beta chains derived from one specimen sequenced in a study of T cell repertoires in aging, cancer and after chemotherapy. Amplification of TCR beta used genomic DNA extracted from peripheral blood. Multiplex touch-down PCR with TRB-A/B primers amplified rearranged V-D-J TRB sequences. One entry per CDR3 protein results from TCRdb running MiXCR on the multiplex PCR reads. The sample carries several thousand distinct CDR3 sequences, approximately 45% recorded once. The sequencing input was blood. The origin of the receptors is a human donor with a blood cancer.

This clonotype was detected only once. The gene calls are TRBV20-1 and TRBJ1-1; a possible D gene is TRBD1 (6 bases). This CDR3 is built from 14 residues. Germline-derived CDR1 and CDR2 are DFQATT and SNEGSKA (reference sequence). The V and J ends lost 5 bases and 5 bases respectively, with 18 bases between them. CDR3 bases: TGCAGTGCTCCTAAGACAGGAGGGAGAACTGAAGCTTTCTTT. Translated: CSAPKTGGRTEAFF.

The genes are TRBV6-5 and TRBJ1-1; D remains unclear. Germline V gene sequence: CDR1 MNHEY, CDR2 SVGAGI. Trimming removed 10 bases from V and 1 base from J, with 19 bases in between. This CDR3 spans 15 amino acids. The CDR3 nucleotides are TGTGCCATATCACCTCGACGACCTGAGAACACTGAAGCTTTCTTT. Its protein is CAISPRRPENTEAFF.

This chain joins TRBV11-1 and TRBJ2-7; 9 bases agree with TRBD1. This CDR3 has 15 residues. Germline assignment: CDR1 SGHAT and CDR2 FQDESV (reference sequence). V dropped 3 bases and J dropped 2; count of bases not matched to a gene: 5. The CDR3 bases are TGTGCCAGCAGCTTGGTGGGACAGGGCCCCTACGAGCAGTACTTC. The encoded protein is CASSLVGQGPYEQYF.

V and J are TRBV18 and TRBJ2-1; 8 nucleotides match TRBD2. CDR3 length: 15 residues. Germline V gene data show CDR1 as KGHSH and CDR2 as LQKENI. J gave up 10 bases and V 4 bases, and 12 bases lay outside the gene matches. In DNA form, the CDR3 reads TGTGCCAGCTCACATCCTACTAGCGGCCGCCCAGAGCAGTTCTTC. Encoded protein: CASSHPTSGRPEQFF.

Comments on this clonotype: A junction end diverges from the germline sequence, so it may reflect a read error. The chain couples TRBV6-5 to TRBJ2-3; TRBD2 might be the D (5 bases). This CDR3 region has 15 residues. Germline V CDR1 and CDR2: MNHEY, SVGAGI. CDR3 nucleotide sequence: TGTGCCAGCAGTTACTCGAAGCCGGGGAGAGATAAGCAGTATTTT. Translation gives CASSYSKPGRDKQYF.

The sample holds one count of this clonotype. V and J are TRBV27 and TRBJ2-5, with 7 nucleotides matching TRBD1. The trim removed 6 bases at V and 1 base at J, leaving 8 bases unmatched. CDR3 length: 15 residues. Germline V gene data show CDR1 as MNHEY and CDR2 as SMNVEV (reference sequence). The CDR3 loop is CASSRKNRGQETQYF. CDR3 nucleotide sequence: TGTGCCAGCAGCCGAAAAAACAGGGGCCAAGAGACCCAGTACTTC.

V and J are TRBV24-1 and TRBJ2-4, with D uncertain. Germline V CDR1 and CDR2: KGHDR, SFDVKD. This CDR3 spans 17 amino acids. V lost 0 bases, J lost 2 bases, and 13 bases lay in between. Here the CDR3 DNA reads TGTGCCACCAGTGATTTGAACCTAAGTCTTACCAAAAACATTCAGTACTTC. Residues: CATSDLNLSLTKNIQYF.

Only a few counts were recorded for this clonotype. The rearrangement uses TRBV6-2 or TRBV6-3 and TRBJ2-1; D might be TRBD1 (6 bases). Germline-derived CDR1 and CDR2 are MNHEY and SVGEGT. The germline V and J ends were trimmed by 4 bases and 8 bases, with 18 bases remaining between them. The CDR3 is 15 residues long. CDR3 protein: CASSSQRTAGDEQFF. Written as DNA, the CDR3 is TGTGCCAGCAGTTCCCAAAGGACAGCTGGCGATGAGCAGTTCTTC.

The J gene is TRBJ2-7, the V gene TRBV6-1; 7 bases line up with TRBD1. V trimming: 6 bases; J trimming: 3 bases; junction bases outside the gene matches: 17. Germline CDR1 is MNHNS and CDR2 is SASEGT. This CDR3 contains 17 residues. The CDR3 DNA follows: TGTGCCAGCAGGCCCCAGGGGGAAAGGGTTCAGGGCTACGAGCAGTACTTC. Translation gives CASRPQGERVQGYEQYF.

V gene TRBV10-3 combines with J gene TRBJ2-2; 9 bases align to TRBD1. CDR1 ENHRY and CDR2 SYGVKD come from the germline V gene. This CDR3 has 14 amino acids. With 6 bases clipped from V and 5 bases from J, the junction kept 4 bases outside the gene matches. As DNA, the CDR3 is TGTGCCATCAGGGGACAGGGTGGGACCGGGGAGCTGTTTTTT. It is translated as CAIRGQGGTGELFF.

To note about this clonotype: A much more abundant neighbour one base away suggests this may be a read error. The chain carries TRBV30 and TRBJ1-6; 8 nucleotides line up with TRBD1. Trimming at V came to 1 base and at J to 14 bases, leaving 10 bases not matched to a gene. The germline V gene has CDR1 GTSNPN and CDR2 SVGIG (reference sequence). The CDR3 is 14 residues long. The CDR3 loop is CAWSEDRAFGSLHF. The DNA for the CDR3 is TGTGCCTGGAGTGAGGACAGGGCGTTTGGATCCCTCCACTTT.

This clonotype was seen a single time. Germline is not matched at one junction end, which may reflect a read error. This sequence joins TRBV7-9 and TRBJ2-6; D is ambiguous. This CDR3 contains 16 residues. Germline values: CDR1 SEHNR, CDR2 FQNEAQ (reference sequence). The CDR3 DNA follows: TGTGCCAGAAGCTTAGAGGTCGACTCTGGGGCCAACGTCCTGACTTTC. This sequence encodes CARSLEVDSGANVLTF. Full variable domain (remainder filled in from reference TRBV7-9 and TRBJ2-6): DTGVSQNPRHKITKRGQNVTFRCDPISEHNRLYWYRQTLGQGPEFLTYFQNEAQLEKSRLLSDRFSAERPKGSFSTLEIQRTEQGDSAMYLCARSLEVDSGANVLTFGAGSRLTVL.

The gene calls are TRBV30 and TRBJ2-3, with 10 nucleotides matching TRBD2. J gave up 6 bases and V 3 bases, and 9 bases lay outside the gene matches. The CDR3 runs 15 residues. Germline CDR1 is GTSNPN and CDR2 is SVGIG (reference sequence). The CDR3 bases are TGTGCCTGGAGCTGCACTAGCGGGATCGGGGATACGCAGTATTTT. Translation: CAWSCTSGIGDTQYF.

The chain employs TRBV7-9 and TRBJ2-3; possibly TRBD2 for D (5 bases). V lost 5 bases and J lost 1, with 10 bases in between. Germline loops: CDR1 SEHNR, CDR2 FQNEAQ (reference sequence). This CDR3 spans 14 amino acids. The DNA of the CDR3 is TGTGCCAGCAGCCGACGAGCGGGCACAGATACGCAGTATTTT. As protein: CASSRRAGTDTQYF.

The sample holds a few counts of this clonotype. The J gene is TRBJ2-1, the V gene TRBV6-1, with 11 nucleotides matching TRBD2. This CDR3 region has 16 residues. The J segment lost 0 bases and the V segment lost 11 bases, leaving 9 bases of the junction unmatched. Germline values: CDR1 MNHNS, CDR2 SASEGT. The CDR3 DNA follows: TGTGCCTGCAATAGCGGGGGGGCGAACTCCTACAATGAGCAGTTCTTC. Translated, it gives CACNSGGANSYNEQFF.

With regard to this clonotype: A much larger clone is a single base away; this may be a read error. The V and J genes are TRBV19 and TRBJ2-1, with 7 bases lining up with TRBD1. V was clipped by 10 bases and J by 7 bases; unmatched bases: 7. This CDR3 has 12 residues. Germline loops: CDR1 LNHDA, CDR2 SQIVND (reference sequence). CDR3 protein: CAIRDSSNEQFF. The CDR3 nucleotides are TGTGCCATCCGGGACAGCAGTAATGAGCAGTTCTTC.

The V call is TRBV24-1, the J call TRBJ1-1; D is perhaps TRBD1 (6 bases). Trimming took off 5 bases at V and 2 bases at J, with 11 bases between the two ends. CDR3 length equals 14 residues. Looked up from germline, CDR1 is KGHDR and CDR2 is SFDVKD. In DNA, the CDR3 is TGTGCCACCAGTGCCAGGGGTCGAAACACTGAAGCTTTCTTT. Its protein product is CATSARGRNTEAFF.

The chain is built from TRBV20-1 and TRBJ2-7; D is unresolved. V was clipped by 0 bases and J by 2 bases, with 14 bases between them. The CDR3 totals 15 residues. CDR1 DFQATT and CDR2 SNEGSKA come from the germline V gene (reference sequence). Here the CDR3 reads CSARDLGLGTYEQYF. CDR3 bases: TGCAGTGCTAGAGATCTCGGGCTAGGGACCTACGAGCAGTACTTC.

This chain links TRBV14 with TRBJ2-1; 7 bases align to TRBD2. Germline V gene lookup returns CDR1 SGHDN and CDR2 FVKESK. The CDR3 has 16 residues. Losses at the gene ends were 0 bases for V and 1 base for J; bases not matched to a gene: 3. The CDR3 DNA sequence: TGTGCCAGCAGCCAAGAGCTTAGCGGGTCCTACAATGAGCAGTTCTTC. It codes for CASSQELSGSYNEQFF.

V and J are TRBV7-6 and TRBJ1-2, with D unresolved. The CDR3 runs to 16 residues. Germline values: CDR1 SGHVS, CDR2 FNYEAQ. V dropped 6 bases and J dropped 0 bases, with 17 bases sitting between them. The CDR3 sequence: CASSDTPNLSNYGYTF. CDR3 bases: TGTGCCAGCAGTGACACCCCAAATCTTTCTAACTATGGCTACACCTTC.